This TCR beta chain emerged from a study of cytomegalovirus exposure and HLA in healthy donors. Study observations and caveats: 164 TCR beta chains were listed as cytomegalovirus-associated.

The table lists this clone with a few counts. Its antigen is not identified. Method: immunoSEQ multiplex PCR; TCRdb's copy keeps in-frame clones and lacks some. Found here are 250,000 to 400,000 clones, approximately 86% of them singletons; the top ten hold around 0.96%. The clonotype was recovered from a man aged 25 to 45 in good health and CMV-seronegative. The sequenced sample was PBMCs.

Written as DNA, the CDR3 is TGTGCCAGCAGGTCGACAGTGAACACTGAAGCTTTCTTT. It codes for CASRSTVNTEAFF. The gene calls are TRBV5-4 and TRBJ1-1; D might be TRBD1 (5 bases). This CDR3 is 13 amino acids long. CDR1 and CDR2 from the germline V gene are SGHNT and YYREEE (reference sequence). Trimming took 5 bases from V and 0 from J, leaving 8 bases between them.